This T cell receptor beta chain appears in the sequencing data of a study of identical twins (dated by TCRdb to 2016 to 2017). For context, the study as a whole: To test whether fetal clonotypes persist, this study deep-sequenced TCR alpha and beta repertoires from monozygotic twins, from unrelated adults of various ages, and from cord blood. To rule out contamination, the twin experiments were replicated at different times with different library preparation protocols. On the study overall, not on this receptor specifically: Fewer insertions were carried by abundant cord blood beta clonotypes, a similar but weaker trend appeared in young adult naive repertoires, and no such trend appeared in memory repertoires. Compared with coincidental sharing between unrelated individuals, an excess of low generation-probability sequences was observed among out-of-frame TCR alpha sequences shared between twins. In monozygotic twins, out-of-frame TCR alpha sharing was systematically underestimated by recombination models, although the models agreed with sharing between unrelated individuals. A weaker excess of twin sharing was found in beta out-of-frame sequences because the signal-to-noise ratio was lowered by fewer shared sequences. Because the same donors could not be followed over many years, the conclusions relied on cross-sectional statistical analysis. Zero-insertion analyses could be partly confounded by invariant T cells such as MAIT and iNKT, although diverse VJ usage argued against such confounding for most clonotypes.

This clonotype was counted only a few times. Its antigen is currently not known. Per-nucleotide qualities are absent, and no much larger clonotype sits a single base away. Libraries were prepared through 5' RACE. Sequencer: Illumina HiSeq 2000. A universal primer binding site was introduced by template switching, and a unique molecular identifier was present in the final cDNA, enabling accurate counting of TCR cDNA molecules. Specific primers in the conserved constant-segment region were used to synthesize first-strand cDNA for TCR alpha and beta chains. To control for contamination, every cDNA library carried two barcodes: a SMART-Mk sample barcode plus Illumina barcodes. TruSeq adapter sequences along with Illumina sample barcodes were introduced in two successive PCR steps. Sequencing of the TCR alpha and beta cDNA libraries was done on the Illumina HiSeq platform using custom primers. Turning to the authors' computational methods: MiGEC was used to process raw reads and extract unique molecular identifiers, and MiXCR was used to find CDR3 positions. For each individual, recombination models were inferred using an EM algorithm with the repgenHMM and IGoR tools. The tcR package in R was used for shared clonotype analysis, with sharing normalized by the product of cloneset sizes. Out-of-frame nonproductive sequences were analyzed to study raw recombination free of thymic and clonal selection effects. The raw public data were reprocessed by TCRdb itself: fastp quality trimming at Q25, MiXCR clonotype calling, in-frame beta chains only. Every entry covers one CDR3 protein and lists the most common genes and DNA from its rows. TCRdb assigned the V and J calls; the authors' analysis was not used. The sample records 550,000 to 700,000 distinct CDR3 sequences, 9% to 10% of which are singletons. The leading ten clones occupy 2.5% to 3% of the sample.

Every donor in the study was a healthy Caucasian. Three pairs of female monozygotic twins, all aged roughly 18 to 30 years, made up the twin cohort. Peripheral blood mononuclear cells were used as the source from which RNA for TCR libraries was isolated. CDR1 and CDR2, looked up from the germline V gene, are SQVTM and ANQGSEA. V drops 5 bases and J drops 7 bases, leaving 15 bases in between. The CDR3, cysteine through phenylalanine, is 13 amino acids long. CDR3 DNA is the only sequence kept; it has 39 bases, read in frame from the first base. These same data were also listed under a study on yellow fever vaccine responses in identical twins. As described in the second report: The authors reported that the T cell response to vaccination in identical twins appeared partly convergent and partly personalized. Focusing on identical twins, the study followed the T cell clones that responded to the vaccine, and did so with precision.

This chain is built from TRBV29-1 and TRBJ2-1; the D gene is tentatively TRBD1 or TRBD2, each matching 5 bases. The source of this sequence is a woman aged 18-29 years in good health. Sequencing was done on a sample of PBMCs. CDR3 sequence: CSVSGTSWNEQFF. The DNA sequence is given as TGCAGCGTTTCAGGGACGTCTTGGAATGAGCAGTTCTTC.